This is a list of T cell receptor beta chains from one sample in a study of post-analysis software for immune sequencing data. TCRdb processed the PCR reads anew with MiXCR; each CDR3 protein has one entry. The sample carries roughly 570,000 distinct CDR3 sequences, 30% to 40% recorded once. Sequences were obtained from blood. Receptor source: a girl aged 2 to 17 with multiple sclerosis. CDR3s include the opening cysteine and the closing phenylalanine or tryptophan. Each record gives: J gene, clone size, V gene, D gene, CDR3 DNA, CDR3 protein. The D gene is left open where the match is weak. For some rows the clone size is stated as once, few or many, or as a class when expanded; others skip it.

TRBJ2-3	NA	TRBV10-3	TRBD1	TGTGCCATCAATGGACAGGGTGGCACAGATACGCAGTATTTT	CAINGQGGTDTQYF
TRBJ1-1	few	TRBV6-5	NA	TGTGCCAGCAGTCGTGGGACGAACACTGAAGCTTTCTTT	CASSRGTNTEAFF
TRBJ2-1	many	TRBV7-3	TRBD1	TGTGCCAGCAGCTTATACCCAGGACAGGGTGCATACAATGAGCAGTTCTTC	CASSLYPGQGAYNEQFF
TRBJ2-2	many	TRBV7-2	TRBD1	TGTGCCAGCAGCTTAGCGAGGGTCGCCGGGACAGGGAACACCGGGGAGCTGTTTTTT	CASSLARVAGTGNTGELFF
TRBJ2-3	few	TRBV4-1	NA	TGCGCCAGCAGCCAAGTTCCACTCAGCACAGATACGCAGTATTTT	CASSQVPLSTDTQYF
TRBJ2-7	NA	TRBV4-1	TRBD2	TGCGCCAGCAGCCAAGTTGGGACTAGCGAGGGCCCTACCTACGAGCAGTACTTC	CASSQVGTSEGPTYEQYF
TRBJ1-2	few	TRBV12-3/TRBV12-4	NA	TGTGCCAGCAGTTTCGGGGGGCCGGACTATGGCTACACCTTC	CASSFGGPDYGYTF
TRBJ2-5	few	TRBV20-1	TRBD2	TGCAGTGCTAGACTAGCGGGGGGAGGGCAAGAGACCCAGTACTTC	CSARLAGGGQETQYF
TRBJ2-1	NA	TRBV6-5	TRBD2	TGTGCCAGCAGTTACACCCGGACTAGCGGGGCCCAGACCCAGTTCTTC	CASSYTRTSGAQTQFF
TRBJ2-1	NA	TRBV7-7	TRBD2	TGTGCCAGCAGCATAAGCGGGGGGGCATCCTACAATGAGCAGTTCTTC	CASSISGGASYNEQFF
TRBJ2-1	once	TRBV27	TRBD1	TGTGCCAGCAGTGGGGACAGGGAGACTGAGCAGTTCTTC	CASSGDRETEQFF
TRBJ2-3	NA	TRBV10-3	TRBD1	TGTGCCATCAGTGTGGACAGGGTTGGGGATACGCAGTATTTT	CAISVDRVGDTQYF
TRBJ2-1	NA	TRBV2	TRBD2	TGTGCCAGCAAAGCGACTAGCGGGGGCCGATACAATGAGCAGTTCTTC	CASKATSGGRYNEQFF
TRBJ2-5	NA	TRBV12-3/TRBV12-4	NA	TGTGCCAGCCAAGACGACTCTTTGGGGGCCCAGTACTTC	CASQDDSLGAQYF
TRBJ2-1	few	TRBV11-2	NA	TGTGCCAGCACCGACACTTCCTACAATGAGCAGTTCTTC	CASTDTSYNEQFF
TRBJ1-2	NA	TRBV14	NA	TGTGCCAGCAGCCAAGATCTGGGGAGGGGAGGCTACACCTTC	CASSQDLGRGGYTF
TRBJ2-4	few	TRBV7-6	TRBD2	TGTGCCAGCAGCCCCGGGGGGGAAAACATTCAGTACTTC	CASSPGGENIQYF
TRBJ2-7	few	TRBV5-1	NA	TGCGCCAGCAGCTCTCCCTGGCGGACTGACGGGGAGCAGTACTTC	CASSSPWRTDGEQYF
TRBJ1-5	NA	TRBV6-1	NA	TGTGCCAGCGGGGTACGGGGGAATCAGCCCCAGCATTTT	CASGVRGNQPQHF
TRBJ2-7	NA	TRBV5-1	TRBD1	TGCGCCAGCAGTACCCGACAGGGTGGAACCCACGAGCAGTACTTC	CASSTRQGGTHEQYF
TRBJ2-5	NA	TRBV27	NA	TGTGCCAGCAGTTTTGACGGTCCCCAAGAGACCCAGTACTTC	CASSFDGPQETQYF
TRBJ2-1	NA	TRBV12-5	TRBD1	TGTGCTAGTGGTTTGGGACAGGGAGACGGGGTTGGGAATGAGCAGTTCTTC	CASGLGQGDGVGNEQFF
TRBJ2-1	NA	TRBV9	NA	TGTGCCAGCAGCGTAGATGCCAGCTCCTACAATGAGCAGTTCTTC	CASSVDASSYNEQFF
TRBJ1-2	few	TRBV6-5	TRBD1	TGTGCCAGCAGTACACGAGATGGGACAGTCTATGGCTACACCTTC	CASSTRDGTVYGYTF
TRBJ2-7	many	TRBV11-2	NA	TGTGCCAGCAGCTTAGTCTTTTACGAGCAGTACTTC	CASSLVFYEQYF
TRBJ2-7	NA	TRBV5-1	NA	TGCGCCAGCAGCTTATCGGCGGCCTCCTACGAGCAGTACTTC	CASSLSAASYEQYF
TRBJ2-3	NA	TRBV9	NA	TGTGCCAGCAGCTCCGAACCCACAGATACGCAGTATTTT	CASSSEPTDTQYF
TRBJ1-2	NA	TRBV6-5	NA	TGTGCCAGCAGTTACCTGGGGGACCTGACGAATTCTAACTATGGCTACACCTTC	CASSYLGDLTNSNYGYTF
TRBJ2-5	few	TRBV6-5	NA	TGTGCCAGCAGTTACCTCGGGGGAGAGACCCAGTACTTC	CASSYLGGETQYF
TRBJ1-2	once	TRBV3-1	NA	TGTGCCAGCAGCCTATATCGTGGCAGGGCGAGGGGCTACACCTTC	CASSLYRGRARGYTF
TRBJ2-3	few	TRBV15	TRBD2	TGTGCCACCAGCAGAGTAGCGGGACTCACAGATACGCAGTATTTT	CATSRVAGLTDTQYF
TRBJ2-5	few	TRBV12-3/TRBV12-4	NA	TGTGCCAGCAGTTTGCGGATAGCAGTAGGCCAAGAGACCCAGTACTTC	CASSLRIAVGQETQYF
TRBJ2-6	few	TRBV7-3	TRBD2	TGTGCCAGCAGCTTAACGGGAGGGGCTGGGGCCAACGTCCTGACTTTC	CASSLTGGAGANVLTF
TRBJ2-6	NA	TRBV27	NA	TGTGCCAGCAGTGATGGACAGCACTCTGGGGCCAACGTCCTGACTTTC	CASSDGQHSGANVLTF
TRBJ2-3	NA	TRBV14	NA	TGTGCCAGCAGCCACCGAGCGGACTCGGATGATACGCAGTATTTT	CASSHRADSDDTQYF
TRBJ2-1	NA	TRBV5-1	TRBD2	TGCGCCAGCAGCTCGCTAGCGGGGACTTTGTACAATGAGCAGTTCTTC	CASSSLAGTLYNEQFF
TRBJ2-6	few	TRBV5-1	NA	TGCGCCAGCAGCGGGACAGGGGCCAACGTCCTGACTTTC	CASSGTGANVLTF
TRBJ1-5	few	TRBV5-8	NA	TGTGCCAGCAGCTTGAGGGGAATATTGTATCAGCCCCAGCATTTT	CASSLRGILYQPQHF
TRBJ2-6	NA	TRBV29-1	NA	TGCAGCGTAACAATCTCTGGGGCCAACGTCCTGACTTTC	CSVTISGANVLTF
TRBJ2-5	NA	TRBV10-3	TRBD1	TGTACCATCAGTGAGTCGATGGGGACAGGGGGCGGAGAGACCCAGTACTTC	CTISESMGTGGGETQYF
TRBJ2-1	NA	TRBV13	NA	TGTGCCAGCAGCCCTGGGACCCACAATGAGCAGTTCTTC	CASSPGTHNEQFF